The 20 T cell receptor beta chains presented below share a single source sample, sequenced in a study of glioma-infiltrating T cells. Using RNA template, CDR3s of TCR alpha and beta were amplified with iRepertoire arm-PCR. In TCRdb, the multiplex PCR reads were re-called with MiXCR into one record per CDR3 protein. The sample includes over 100,000 distinct CDR3 sequences, about 25% seen only once; the top ten take 30% to 35%. Material for sequencing was glioma tissue, nonneoplastic brain tissue, or PBMCs (not recorded which). These receptors all stem from a human donor with low-grade glioma or glioblastoma, undergoing nonglioma brain surgery, or in good health (not recorded which).

As concerns this clonotype: It may be a read error: a sequence one base away is much more abundant. The CDR3 region is CTSSQDLGTGTNSPLHF. The CDR3 coding sequence is TGCACCAGCAGCCAAGATCTTGGGACAGGGACAAATTCACCCCTCCACTTT. The chain recombines TRBV4-3 with TRBJ1-6, with TRBD1 matching 9 bases. Germline V lookup: CDR1 LGHNA, CDR2 YSLEER. The CDR3 has 17 residues.

This clonotype was observed at least ten times. The rearrangement uses TRBV6-2 or TRBV6-3 and TRBJ2-1; 7 nucleotides match TRBD2. In germline, CDR1 is MNHEY, CDR2 SVGEGT. The CDR3 sequence is 16 residues long. Unmatched junction bases numbered 11, after V lost 2 bases and J lost 7 bases. As DNA, the CDR3 is TGTGCCAGCAGTTACAGCCGGGGGGAGTTTAGAAATGAGCAGTTCTTC. Translating it yields CASSYSRGEFRNEQFF.

The gene calls are TRBV6-2 or TRBV6-3 and TRBJ1-1, with 8 bases that match TRBD1. The CDR3 is 14 residues long. Germline V gene data show CDR1 as MNHEY and CDR2 as SVGEGT. V gave up 5 bases and J gave up 4 bases; unmatched junction bases: 6. The CDR3 region is CASSGRQGLTEAFF. The CDR3 DNA sequence: TGTGCCAGCAGTGGCCGACAGGGGCTCACTGAAGCTTTCTTT.

The V call is TRBV6-6, the J call TRBJ1-6; D uncertain. The germline V gene has CDR1 MNHNY and CDR2 SVGAGI (reference sequence). This CDR3 is built from 15 residues. Trimming removed 4 bases from V and 13 bases from J, with 20 bases in between. For the CDR3, the DNA is TGTGCCAGCAGTTCCCGGGTGATGCAGCTAGCGCCCCTCCACTTT. It specifies CASSSRVMQLAPLHF.

This clonotype was counted at least ten times. This rearrangement joins TRBV14 to TRBJ1-1; no definite D call. Trimming left V 5 bases short and J 1 base short, with 11 bases between. CDR1 SGHDN and CDR2 FVKESK come from the germline V gene. The length of the CDR3 is 14 residues. CDR3 nucleotide sequence: TGTGCCAGCAGCGCATCCTTTCGGAACACTGAAGCTTTCTTT. Translating it yields CASSASFRNTEAFF.

The CDR3 region has the DNA TGCGCCAGCAGCTTGAACTATAATCGGGGGGATACTGAAGCTTTCTTT. It yields the protein CASSLNYNRGDTEAFF. The chain links TRBV5-1 to TRBJ1-1; D is possibly TRBD1 (5 bases). The germline V gene has CDR1 SGHRS and CDR2 YFSETQ. V was trimmed by 1 base and J by 5 bases, leaving 18 bases between them. This CDR3 spans 16 amino acids.

The chain employs TRBV11-2 and TRBJ1-4; D is undetermined. The length of the CDR3 is 15 residues. CDR1 and CDR2 from the germline V gene are SGHAT and FQNNGV. The germline V and J ends were trimmed by 6 bases and 0 bases, with 11 bases remaining between them. The CDR3 spells CASRRRDSTNEKLFF. As DNA, the CDR3 is TGTGCCAGCAGAAGGAGAGACTCAACTAATGAAAAACTGTTTTTT.

This chain joins TRBV2 and TRBJ1-2, with no clear D. Trimming removed 7 bases at V and 1 base at J, with 19 bases between. Germline V gene data show CDR1 as SNHLY and CDR2 as FYNNEI. The CDR3 consists of 16 residues. The CDR3 sequence is CASTKKEGSHNYGYTF. CDR3 DNA sequence: TGTGCCAGCACCAAAAAGGAAGGGTCCCATAACTATGGCTACACCTTC.

A word on this clonotype: A read error may explain this, as a much larger clone is one base away. The genes are TRBV4-2 and TRBJ1-5, with 9 bases fitting TRBD1. Germline V gives CDR1 LGHNA, CDR2 YNFKEQ. The CDR3 is 16 residues long. The DNA for the CDR3 is TGTGCCGGCAGCCGTACCGTTGGGACAGGGAATCAGCCCCAGCATTTT. Protein product: CAGSRTVGTGNQPQHF.

This clonotype has a count of ten or more. The V and J genes are TRBV7-2 and TRBJ2-7; 9 positions match TRBD2. From germline, CDR1 is SGHTA and CDR2 FQGNSA. There are 15 residues in the CDR3. The V segment lost 3 bases and the J segment 0 bases; nucleotides outside the gene matches: 3. The CDR3 DNA sequence: TGTGCCAGCAGCTTTAGCGGGAGCCTCTCCTACGAGCAGTACTTC. Its translation: CASSFSGSLSYEQYF.

This clonotype was seen at least ten times. The V call is TRBV7-8, the J call TRBJ1-3; no firm D call. This CDR3 region has 15 residues. Trimming stripped 5 bases from V and 0 bases from J, with 11 bases between. Germline V lookup: CDR1 SGHVS, CDR2 FQNEAQ. The CDR3 here is CASSMDERSGNTIYF. CDR3 DNA: TGTGCCAGCAGCATGGACGAACGCTCTGGAAACACCATATATTTT.

This rearrangement joins TRBV4-3 to TRBJ1-1; D is ambiguous. The CDR3 contains 15 residues. CDR1 and CDR2 (germline): LGHNA, YSLEER. V lost 4 bases, J lost 3 bases, and 15 bases lay in between. Here the CDR3 reads CASSPTSGVDTEAFF. The CDR3 DNA reads TGCGCCAGCAGCCCGACCAGTGGTGTCGACACTGAAGCTTTCTTT.

This chain links TRBV2 with TRBJ2-1; D not resolved. V shed 7 bases and J shed 16 bases, with 23 bases lying between them. Germline V gene lookup returns CDR1 SNHLY and CDR2 FYNNEI. CDR3 size: 13 residues. In DNA, the CDR3 is TGTGCCAGCACTTGGACCCAAGCCACTGAAGCTTTCTTC. Its translation is CASTWTQATEAFF.

There are many counts of this clonotype. The chain recombines TRBV6-2 or TRBV6-3 with TRBJ2-1, with D unresolved. The CDR3 is made up of 18 amino acids. Trimming pared 0 bases from V and 2 bases from J, leaving 17 bases between. Looked up from germline, CDR1 is MNHEY and CDR2 is SVGEGT. The CDR3 reads CASSYSKTLTKAYNEQFF. CDR3 nucleotides: TGTGCCAGCAGTTACTCCAAGACCCTAACGAAGGCCTACAATGAGCAGTTCTTC.

This clonotype was seen ten or more times. The chain links TRBV28 to TRBJ1-5; D remains unclear. This CDR3 region has 11 residues. V dropped 2 bases and J dropped 6 bases, with 2 bases sitting between them. CDR1 and CDR2 from the germline V gene are MDHEN and SYDVKM. CDR3 protein: CASSLGQPQHF. CDR3 DNA sequence: TGTGCCAGCAGTTTAGGTCAGCCCCAGCATTTT.

The chain carries TRBV12-5 and TRBJ2-1; D gene uncertain. Germline CDR1 and CDR2: LGHNT and FRNRAP. Trimming pared 6 bases from V and 5 bases from J, leaving 8 bases between. This CDR3 is built from 12 residues. The CDR3 loop reads CASGLNHNEQFF. The CDR3 DNA reads TGTGCTAGTGGCCTCAACCACAATGAGCAGTTCTTC.

With respect to this clonotype: Possible read error: a much larger clone is one base away. The chain has TRBV9 and TRBJ1-2, with 8 bases fitting TRBD1. Germline V gene data show CDR1 as SGDLS and CDR2 as YYNGEE. V dropped 5 bases and J dropped 5; count of bases not matched to a gene: 11. The CDR3 loop spans 15 amino acids. The CDR3 bases are TGTGCCAGCAGGGCGGGGACAGGAGGAATGTATGGCTACACCTTC. Protein: CASRAGTGGMYGYTF.

In the case of this clonotype: One base away lies a much larger clone, so this may be a sequencing read error. The rearrangement joins TRBV19 to TRBJ1-1; D remains unclear. The germline V gene has CDR1 LNHDA and CDR2 SQIVND (reference sequence). Between the trimmed V and J ends, which lost 1 base and 3 bases, there was a span of 12 bases. The CDR3 has 15 residues. Here the CDR3 DNA reads TGTGCCAGTAGTATAGGTCCCGGACCGTACACTGAAGCTTTCTTT. This encodes CASSIGPGPYTEAFF. The variable domain in full, completed from reference TRBV19 and TRBJ1-1, reads DGGITQSPKYLFRKEGQNVTLSCEQNLNHDAMYWYRQDPGQGLRLIYYSQIVNDFQKGDIAEGYSVSREKKESFPLTVTSAQKNPTAFYLCASSIGPGPYTEAFFGQGTRLTVV.

Regarding this clonotype: Lacking the conserved final phenylalanine or tryptophan, this CDR3 likely reflects a read error. The chain combines TRBV20-1 with TRBJ1-1; D perhaps matches TRBD1 (5 bases). This CDR3 spans 14 amino acids. From germline, CDR1 is DFQATT and CDR2 SNEGSKA (reference sequence). CDR3: CSVPARGTNTKAFL. CDR3 nucleotide sequence: TGCAGTGTTCCCGCTCGGGGGACGAACACTAAAGCTTTCCTT.

This clonotype was seen ten or more times. The chain employs TRBV27 and TRBJ2-7; 11 positions match TRBD2. The CDR3 sequence is 16 residues long. CDR1 and CDR2 (germline): MNHEY, SMNVEV (reference sequence). The V gene end was trimmed by 3 bases and the J gene end by 5 bases; junction bases not matched to a gene: 9. The CDR3 DNA sequence: TGTGCCAGCAGTTTTGGTAGCGGGAGGGCCGTCAACGAGCAGTACTTC. Its protein product is CASSFGSGRAVNEQYF.